Presented here are 12 T cell receptor beta chains from one specimen sequenced in a study of cytomegalovirus exposure and HLA in healthy donors. Both 60 Vbeta primers and 13 Jbeta primers went into the PCR. Using immunoSEQ multiplex PCR, the repertoire was profiled, and TCRdb retains in-frame clones only, with some absent. This sample has 160,000 or so clones, with around 77% found just once. Sequenced: PBMCs. Receptor source: a man between 45 and 60 years old in good health and CMV-seropositive.

This chain links TRBV6-7 with TRBJ1-5; 7 nucleotides line up with TRBD1. TRBV6-7 is designated an ORF whose function remains uncertain. The CDR3 totals 14 residues. Unmatched junction bases numbered 6, after V lost 6 bases and J lost 4 bases. CDR3 DNA sequence: TGTGCCAGCAGGGCAGACAGGGTGAATCAGCCCCAGCATTTT. Its translation is CASRADRVNQPQHF.

This clone showed up just a few times. The V call is TRBV6-1, the J call TRBJ2-5; D perhaps matches TRBD2 (5 bases). V lost 2 bases and J lost 5, with 15 bases in between. The CDR3 is 15 amino acids. CDR1 and CDR2 (germline): MNHNS, SASEGT. This CDR3 is CASSERDLMGETQYF. The CDR3 nucleotides are TGTGCCAGCAGTGAACGGGATCTTATGGGGGAGACCCAGTACTTC.

The V gene is TRBV5-1, the J gene TRBJ2-5; D is uncertain. The J call is doubtful: the DNA matches TRBJ2-7 better. The CDR3 covers 14 residues. Germline V gene data show CDR1 as SGHRS and CDR2 as YFSETQ. The CDR3 loop is CASSLSSLGYEQYF. CDR3 nucleotides: TGCGCCAGCAGCTTGTCGTCTCTAGGTTACGAGCAGTACTTC.

The chain couples TRBV5-1 to TRBJ2-7; D is unclear. The V end was cut by 1 base, the J end by 3 bases, with 11 bases between. CDR1 is SGHRS, CDR2 YFSETQ, per germline. The CDR3 is 14 amino acids. The DNA for the CDR3 is TGCGCCAGCAGCTTGCTGGCCGCTGACTACGAGCAGTACTTC. It yields the protein CASSLLAADYEQYF. Full variable domain (remainder filled in from reference TRBV5-1 and TRBJ2-7): KAGVTQTPRYLIKTRGQQVTLSCSPISGHRSVSWYQQTPGQGLQFLFEYFSETQRNKGNFPGRFSGRQFSNSRSEMNVSTLELGDSALYLCASSLLAADYEQYFGPGTRLTVT.

The CDR3 protein is CASSLGSASGSGNTIYF. The CDR3 bases are TGTGCCAGCAGCTTAGGCTCTGCCTCCGGCTCTGGAAACACCATATATTTT. J is TRBJ1-3 and V is TRBV7-6, with D unresolved. Germline V CDR1 and CDR2: SGHVS, FNYEAQ. The CDR3 spans 17 residues. Trimming removed 1 base from V and 0 bases from J, with 13 bases in between.

This clone was seen only once. The genes are TRBV27 and TRBJ1-6; D is possibly TRBD1 (5 bases). This CDR3 contains 18 residues. Trimming removed 3 bases from V and 9 bases from J, with 24 bases in between. CDR1 and CDR2 (germline): MNHEY, SMNVEV (reference sequence). In nucleotides, the CDR3 is TGTGCCAGCAGTTTGGGGGGGGGTGGTTTAATATTTACTTCACCCCTCCACTTT. Protein product: CASSLGGGGLIFTSPLHF.

The V and J genes are TRBV5-1 and TRBJ1-2; no firm D call. Trimming pared 2 bases from V and 2 bases from J, leaving 10 bases between. This CDR3 has 14 amino acids. CDR1 is SGHRS, CDR2 YFSETQ, per germline. CDR3 protein: CASSFGQSNYGYTF. The CDR3 bases are TGCGCCAGCAGCTTTGGGCAGAGCAACTATGGCTACACCTTC.

The gene calls are TRBV10-3 and TRBJ1-5; 8 bases align to TRBD1. This CDR3 has 15 residues. The V segment lost 3 bases and the J segment 3 bases; nucleotides outside the gene matches: 4. The germline CDR1 and CDR2 sequences are ENHRY and SYGVKD. CDR3 loop: CAISDTGGYNQPQHF. As DNA, the CDR3 is TGTGCCATCAGTGACACAGGGGGATACAATCAGCCCCAGCATTTT.

The chain joins TRBV4-3 to TRBJ2-3; no clear D gene. The CDR3 covers 15 residues. Trimming pared 1 base from V and 3 bases from J, leaving 11 bases between. Germline-derived CDR1 and CDR2 are LGHNA and YSLEER. CDR3 loop: CASSQVRLYTDTQYF. In nucleotides, the CDR3 is TGCGCCAGCAGCCAAGTGCGGTTATATACAGATACGCAGTATTTT.

This chain uses TRBV4-1 with TRBJ2-7, with 12 bases identical to TRBD2. The V and J ends lost 0 bases and 0 bases, in that order; junction bases with no gene match: 9. Looked up from germline, CDR1 is MGHRA and CDR2 is YSYEKL. The CDR3 loop spans 19 amino acids. The CDR3 spells CASSQDPGTSGRYSYEQYF. The DNA for the CDR3 is TGCGCCAGCAGCCAAGATCCAGGGACTAGCGGGCGATACTCCTACGAGCAGTACTTC.

This rearrangement joins TRBV6-6 to TRBJ1-2; the D is unclear. The V end was cut by 0 bases, the J end by 8 bases, with 10 bases between. The germline gives CDR1 MNHNY, CDR2 SVGAGI (reference sequence). The CDR3 has 13 residues. CDR3 nucleotides: TGTGCCAGCAGTTACTCAGCGAGCCGGGGCTACACCTTC. Translated, it gives CASSYSASRGYTF.

The chain is built from TRBV10-1 and TRBJ2-5, with 14 bases fitting TRBD2. CDR1 WNHNN and CDR2 SYGVQD come from the germline V gene (reference sequence). This CDR3 contains 17 residues. The J segment lost 5 bases and the V segment lost 6 bases, leaving 11 bases of the junction unmatched. The CDR3 loop reads CASSPTWTSGGRETQYF. CDR3 DNA: TGCGCCAGCAGCCCTACATGGACTAGCGGGGGGCGGGAGACCCAGTACTTC.